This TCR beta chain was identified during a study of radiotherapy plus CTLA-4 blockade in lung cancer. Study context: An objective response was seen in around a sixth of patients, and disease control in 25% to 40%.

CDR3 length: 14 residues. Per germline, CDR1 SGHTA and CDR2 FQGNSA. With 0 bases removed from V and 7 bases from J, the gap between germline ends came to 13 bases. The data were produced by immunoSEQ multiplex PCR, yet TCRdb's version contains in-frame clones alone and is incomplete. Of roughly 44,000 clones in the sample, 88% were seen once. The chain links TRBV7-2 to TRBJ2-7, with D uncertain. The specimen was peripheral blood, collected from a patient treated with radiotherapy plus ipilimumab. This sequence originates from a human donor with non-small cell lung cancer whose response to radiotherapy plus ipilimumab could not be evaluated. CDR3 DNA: TGTGCCAGCAGCTTAGCCGTACTGAAAGTTGAGCAGTACTTC. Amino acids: CASSLAVLKVEQYF.